The clone carrying this TCR beta chain was seen at least ten times. Its antigen is not identified. The time point was: patch test 3, about 24 weeks after DPC sensitization. Treatment given: therapeutic diphenylcyclopropenone sensitization with weekly scalp DPC. The data were obtained in a study of human T cells and chemical hapten exposure. CDR1 is MDHEN, CDR2 SYDVKM, per germline. The ends were cut back, 3 bases at V and 10 bases at J, with 10 bases in the middle. CDR3 length: 12 residues. General observations from the study: Relative to controls, expanded TCRs formed significantly more large CDR3 similarity clusters.

TCRdb independently ran MiXCR on the RACE reads; one entry per CDR3 protein. In the table there are 100,000 to 150,000 distinct CDR3 sequences, approximately 10% of which are singletons. The V call is TRBV28, the J call TRBJ2-1, with D perhaps matching TRBD2 (5 bases). The origin of this receptor is a woman between 45 and 60 years old with alopecia areata. Some clones in this sample may be carry-over from other donors' samples. Material: whole blood, obtained in connection with sensitization to the hapten diphenylcyclopropenone (DPC). The CDR3 DNA reads as TGTGCCAGCAGTTTCGTATCGGGAGAGCAGTTCTTC. Translation gives CASSFVSGEQFF.